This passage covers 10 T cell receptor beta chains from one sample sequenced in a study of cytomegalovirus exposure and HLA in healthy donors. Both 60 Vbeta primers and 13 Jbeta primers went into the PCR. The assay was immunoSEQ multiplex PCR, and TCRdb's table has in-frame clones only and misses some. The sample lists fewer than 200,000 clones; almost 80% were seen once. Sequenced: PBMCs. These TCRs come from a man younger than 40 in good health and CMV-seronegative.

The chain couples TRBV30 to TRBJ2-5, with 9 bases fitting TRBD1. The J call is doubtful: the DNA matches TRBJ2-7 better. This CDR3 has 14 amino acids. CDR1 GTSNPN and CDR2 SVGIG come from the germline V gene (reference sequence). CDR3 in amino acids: CAWSWGQGPYEQYF. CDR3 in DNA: TGTGCCTGGAGTTGGGGACAGGGACCCTACGAGCAGTACTTC.

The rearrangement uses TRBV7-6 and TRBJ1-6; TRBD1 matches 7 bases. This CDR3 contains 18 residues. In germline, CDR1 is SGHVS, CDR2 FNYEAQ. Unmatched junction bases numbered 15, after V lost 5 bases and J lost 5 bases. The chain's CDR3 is CASSLTDRVDYDNSPLHF. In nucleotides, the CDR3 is TGTGCCAGCAGCCTCACTGACAGGGTAGATTATGATAATTCACCCCTCCACTTT.

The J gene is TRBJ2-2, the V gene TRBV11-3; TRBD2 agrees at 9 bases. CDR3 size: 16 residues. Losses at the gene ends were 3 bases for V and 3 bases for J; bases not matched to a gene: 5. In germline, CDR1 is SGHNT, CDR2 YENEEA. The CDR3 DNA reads TGTGCCAGCAGCTTCGCCGGGACTAGCTACACCGGGGAGCTGTTTTTT. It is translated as CASSFAGTSYTGELFF.

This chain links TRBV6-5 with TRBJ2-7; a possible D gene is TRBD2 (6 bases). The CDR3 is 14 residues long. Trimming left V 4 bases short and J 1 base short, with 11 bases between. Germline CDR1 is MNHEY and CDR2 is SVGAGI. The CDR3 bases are TGTGCCAGCAGTTTTGGGGGGAGGTCCTACGAGCAGTACTTC. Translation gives CASSFGGRSYEQYF.

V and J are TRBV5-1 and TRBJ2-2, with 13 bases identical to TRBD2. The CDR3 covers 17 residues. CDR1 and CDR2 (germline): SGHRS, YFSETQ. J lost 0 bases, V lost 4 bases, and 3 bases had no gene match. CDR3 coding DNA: TGCGCCAGCAGCCCGACTAGCGGGGGGACGAACACCGGGGAGCTGTTTTTT. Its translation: CASSPTSGGTNTGELFF.

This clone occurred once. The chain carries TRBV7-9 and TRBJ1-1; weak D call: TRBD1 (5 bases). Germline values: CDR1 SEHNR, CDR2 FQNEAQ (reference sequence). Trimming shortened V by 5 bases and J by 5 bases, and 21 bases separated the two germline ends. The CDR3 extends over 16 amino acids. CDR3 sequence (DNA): TGTGCCAGCAGCCGCCCATTGGGGGAGGGAGGTACTGAAGCTTTCTTT. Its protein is CASSRPLGEGGTEAFF.

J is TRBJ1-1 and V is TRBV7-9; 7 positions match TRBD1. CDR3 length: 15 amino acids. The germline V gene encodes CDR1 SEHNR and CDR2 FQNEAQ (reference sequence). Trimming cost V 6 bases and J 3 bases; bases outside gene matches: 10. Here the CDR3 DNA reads TGTGCCAGCAGAATATTTAACAGGGGCGACACTGAAGCTTTCTTT. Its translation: CASRIFNRGDTEAFF.

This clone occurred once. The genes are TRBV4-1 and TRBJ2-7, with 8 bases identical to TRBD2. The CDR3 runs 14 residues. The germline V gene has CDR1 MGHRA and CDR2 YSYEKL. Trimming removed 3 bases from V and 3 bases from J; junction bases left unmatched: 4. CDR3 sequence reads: CASSHNGGGYEQYF. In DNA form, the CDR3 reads TGCGCCAGCAGCCATAACGGGGGGGGCTACGAGCAGTACTTC.

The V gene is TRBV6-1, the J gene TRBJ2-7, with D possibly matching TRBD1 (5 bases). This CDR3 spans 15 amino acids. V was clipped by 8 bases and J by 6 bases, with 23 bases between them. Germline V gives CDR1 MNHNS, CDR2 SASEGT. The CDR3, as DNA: TGTGCCAGCGATGGCGGCAGGGCAGAAGCCCGCGAGCAGTACTTC. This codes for CASDGGRAEAREQYF.

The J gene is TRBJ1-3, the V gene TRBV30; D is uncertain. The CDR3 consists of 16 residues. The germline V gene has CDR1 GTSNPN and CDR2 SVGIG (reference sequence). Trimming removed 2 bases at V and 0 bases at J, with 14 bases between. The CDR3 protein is CAWSRTAQISGNTIYF. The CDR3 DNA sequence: TGTGCCTGGAGTCGGACTGCTCAAATCTCTGGAAACACCATATATTTT.